The 31 T cell receptor beta chains given below trace back to one sample, sequenced in a study of shared clonotypes between healthy human individuals. Only in-frame clones appear in the TCRdb table, and some are missing; sequencing was by immunoSEQ multiplex PCR. The data contain 1,500,000 or so clones, 95% to 97% of them singletons. Sequencing was done on a sample of naive CD4+ T cells sorted from blood. Sample subset: CD45RA+ positively selected. These receptors all stem from a young man in good health.

This clone showed up just once. The chain couples TRBV11-3 to TRBJ2-6; 7 nucleotides match TRBD1. The trim removed 0 bases at V and 0 bases at J, leaving 11 bases unmatched. Germline assignment: CDR1 SGHNT and CDR2 YENEEA. The CDR3 is 20 residues long. The CDR3 region has the DNA TGTGCCAGCAGCTTAGAGTACGACAGGGAAGGGCGCTCTGGGGCCAACGTCCTGACTTTC. Translation gives CASSLEYDREGRSGANVLTF.

The sample holds one count of this clone. The gene calls are TRBV5-4 and TRBJ2-2, with D perhaps matching TRBD2 (5 bases). The length of the CDR3 is 17 residues. The V end lost 0 bases, the J end lost 5 bases, and 17 bases lay between the germline ends. Germline CDR1 SGHNT, CDR2 YYREEE (reference sequence). The CDR3 sequence is CASSLDSARARTGELFF. Here the CDR3 DNA reads TGTGCCAGCAGCTTGGATTCCGCGCGGGCAAGGACCGGGGAGCTGTTTTTT.

Note on this clone: Other nucleotide sequences in the sample specify the same CDR3. This chain joins TRBV18 and TRBJ2-1; 10 bases agree with TRBD1. The V and J ends lost 3 bases and 1 base, in that order; junction bases with no gene match: 3. This CDR3 comprises 16 residues. Per the germline V gene, CDR1 is KGHSH and CDR2 is LQKENI. The CDR3 DNA reads as TGTGCCAGCTCACCCTTGGGACAGGGGTCCTACAATGAGCAGTTCTTC. This sequence encodes CASSPLGQGSYNEQFF.

The chain is built from TRBV4-2 and TRBJ2-3; no clear D. CDR3 length: 13 amino acids. Germline-derived CDR1 and CDR2 are LGHNA and YNFKEQ. The ends were cut back, 6 bases at V and 3 bases at J, with 10 bases in the middle. The CDR3 protein is CASRGRETDTQYF. CDR3 in DNA: TGTGCCAGCAGGGGTAGGGAAACAGATACGCAGTATTTT.

The chain recombines TRBV29-1 with TRBJ1-2; 8 bases are a match to TRBD1. Trimming removed 7 bases from V and 8 bases from J; junction bases left unmatched: 6. This CDR3 is built from 11 residues. Germline V gene lookup returns CDR1 SQVTM and CDR2 ANQGSEA. CDR3 DNA: TGCAGCGGTGGACAGGGTCAAGGCTACACCTTC. This gives the protein CSGGQGQGYTF. The full variable domain, its missing parts supplied by reference TRBV29-1 and TRBJ1-2, is SAVISQKPSRDICQRGTSLTIQCQVDSQVTMMFWYRQQPGQSLTLIATANQGSEATYESGFVIDKFPISRPNLTFSTLTVSNMSPEDSSIYLCSGGQGQGYTFGSGTRLTVV.

The chain has TRBV7-9 and TRBJ2-7; D gene ambiguous. In germline, CDR1 is SEHNR, CDR2 FQNEAQ (reference sequence). V was cut by 5 bases and J by 0 bases, with 17 bases left in between. The CDR3 loop spans 16 amino acids. This chain's CDR3 is CASSPIPTSSSYEQYF. As DNA, the CDR3 is TGTGCCAGCAGCCCGATCCCGACTTCCAGCTCCTACGAGCAGTACTTC.

The CDR3 nucleotides read TGTGCCAGCAGGCCAGGGGGCGCGGCCGGGGAGCTGTTTTTT. Its protein is CASRPGGAAGELFF. The chain has TRBV6-5 and TRBJ2-2; 8 positions agree with TRBD1. There are 14 residues in the CDR3. The V segment lost 6 bases and the J segment 6 bases; nucleotides outside the gene matches: 6. The V gene's germline CDR1 is MNHEY and CDR2 SVGAGI.

The V call is TRBV15, the J call TRBJ1-2; D may be TRBD1 (5 bases). V was cut by 5 bases and J by 6 bases, with 16 bases left in between. The germline gives CDR1 LNHNV, CDR2 YYDKDF (reference sequence). The CDR3 contains 14 residues. CDR3 sequence (DNA): TGTGCCACCAGCTCCCGGGGGTGGTCGGATGGCTACACCTTC. Amino acids: CATSSRGWSDGYTF.

The chain combines TRBV10-3 with TRBJ2-5; a weak D match, TRBD2 (5 bases). CDR1 and CDR2 from the germline V gene are ENHRY and SYGVKD. The CDR3 is 14 residues long. Trimming pared 0 bases from V and 7 bases from J, leaving 12 bases between. This chain's CDR3 is CAISESATEGTQYF. DNA for the CDR3: TGTGCCATCAGTGAGTCGGCTACTGAGGGGACCCAGTACTTC.

The sample holds one count of this clone. V and J are TRBV7-9 and TRBJ2-7, with a possible D match to TRBD1 (5 bases). Germline V gene lookup returns CDR1 SEHNR and CDR2 FQNEAQ (reference sequence). The V end lost 1 base, the J end lost 4 bases, and 23 bases lay between the germline ends. CDR3 length: 18 amino acids. This CDR3 reads CASSLGGLVGSLIYEQYF. CDR3 sequence (DNA): TGTGCCAGCAGCTTAGGGGGCTTGGTTGGCAGTCTAATTTACGAGCAGTACTTC.

This clone occurred once. The rearrangement joins TRBV29-1 to TRBJ1-1, with a tentative D call TRBD1 (5 bases). The ends were cut back, 6 bases at V and 8 bases at J, with 16 bases in the middle. Germline CDR1 is SQVTM and CDR2 is ANQGSEA. CDR3 length: 12 amino acids. CDR3 nucleotides: TGCAGCGTAGTTCAGGGAAGCGGGGAAGCTTTCTTT. Amino acids: CSVVQGSGEAFF.

The rearrangement links TRBV19 to TRBJ2-7, with D possibly being TRBD2 (6 bases). The CDR3 length is 14 residues. V lost 6 bases to trimming and J lost 12 bases, with 24 bases between them. From germline, CDR1 is LNHDA and CDR2 SQIVND (reference sequence). CDR3 bases: TGTGCCAGTAGCCCCGGGGGAAGGGGCGCGCTCCTGTACTTC. It specifies CASSPGGRGALLYF.

The rearrangement links TRBV2 to TRBJ2-3; the match to TRBD2 covers 14 bases. With 4 bases clipped from V and 5 bases from J, the junction kept 2 bases outside the gene matches. The CDR3 runs 15 residues. Germline-derived CDR1 and CDR2 are SNHLY and FYNNEI. The CDR3, as DNA: TGTGCCAGCAGTGGGACTAGCGGGAGGCAAGATACGCAGTATTTT. Protein: CASSGTSGRQDTQYF.

In regard to this clone: Other DNA variants within this sample encode the same CDR3. The chain links TRBV11-2 to TRBJ2-5; D tentatively reads TRBD1 or TRBD2 (5 bases each). CDR3 length: 13 residues. Between the trimmed V and J ends, which lost 2 bases and 4 bases, there was a span of 8 bases. Germline V lookup: CDR1 SGHAT, CDR2 FQNNGV. This chain's CDR3 is CASSLPGAETQYF. The CDR3 bases are TGTGCCAGCAGCTTACCCGGGGCAGAGACCCAGTACTTC. The entire variable domain, with the rest obtained from reference TRBV11-2 and TRBJ2-5, is as follows: EAGVAQSPRYKIIEKRQSVAFWCNPISGHATLYWYQQILGQGPKLLIQFQNNGVVDDSQLPKDRFSAERLKGVDSTLKIQPAKLEDSAVYLCASSLPGAETQYFGPGTRLLVL.

The V gene is TRBV27, the J gene TRBJ1-4; D may be TRBD1 (5 bases). This CDR3 has 14 amino acids. V lost 5 bases and J lost 3, with 10 bases in between. Germline CDR1 reads MNHEY; CDR2 reads SMNVEV (reference sequence). The CDR3 loop reads CASSLWGPNEKLFF. DNA of the CDR3: TGTGCCAGCAGTCTATGGGGCCCTAATGAAAAACTGTTTTTT.

J is TRBJ2-7 and V is TRBV6-5; D tentatively fits TRBD1 or TRBD2 (5 bases each). The germline V and J ends were trimmed by 2 bases and 2 bases, with 16 bases remaining between them. This CDR3 comprises 16 residues. Germline V CDR1 and CDR2: MNHEY, SVGAGI. The CDR3 sequence: CASSYRPPGPPYEQYF. The CDR3 DNA reads as TGTGCCAGCAGTTACCGACCACCGGGACCACCCTACGAGCAGTACTTC.

The chain links TRBV5-1 to TRBJ2-7; 12 positions match TRBD2. V dropped 0 bases and J dropped 2; count of bases not matched to a gene: 6. Germline V gene lookup returns CDR1 SGHRS and CDR2 YFSETQ. This CDR3 has 17 amino acids. CDR3: CASSLVTSGSLPYEQYF. CDR3 in DNA: TGCGCCAGCAGCTTGGTGACTAGCGGGAGTCTCCCCTACGAGCAGTACTTC.

About this clone itself: One end of the junction fails to match germline, which may point to a read error. This chain links TRBV18 with TRBJ2-2, with 12 bases aligning to TRBD1. The length of the CDR3 is 17 residues. Looked up from germline, CDR1 is KGHSH and CDR2 is LQKENI. CDR3 amino acids: CASSPPAGQGATGELFF. The CDR3 DNA reads TGTGCCAGCTCCCCACCCGCGGGACAGGGGGCCACCGGGGAGCTGTTTTTT.

The chain uses TRBV25-1 and TRBJ1-3; D is uncertain. V gave up 2 bases and J gave up 0 bases, with 11 bases separating them. Germline assignment: CDR1 MGHDK and CDR2 SYGVNS. The CDR3 sequence is 16 residues long. CDR3 bases: TGTGCCAGCAGTGAAACAGTACCCTACTCTGGAAACACCATATATTTT. It encodes CASSETVPYSGNTIYF.

This chain uses TRBV2 with TRBJ2-2, with 7 bases lining up with TRBD1. The V and J ends lost 7 bases and 2 bases, in that order; junction bases with no gene match: 4. This CDR3 spans 14 amino acids. Germline-derived CDR1 and CDR2 are SNHLY and FYNNEI. DNA of the CDR3: TGTGCCAGCAACAGGGGCCTTAACACCGGGGAGCTGTTTTTT. Its translation is CASNRGLNTGELFF.

This chain links TRBV18 with TRBJ2-1; 12 nucleotides match TRBD2. CDR1 and CDR2 from the germline V gene are KGHSH and LQKENI. The CDR3 is 16 amino acids. V lost 0 bases to trimming and J lost 9 bases; unmatched junction nucleotides: 6. This CDR3 reads CASSPPSLAGGSEQFF. The CDR3 DNA follows: TGTGCCAGCTCACCACCTTCACTAGCGGGAGGTAGTGAGCAGTTCTTC.

The chain has TRBV19 and TRBJ2-4, with D possibly being TRBD1 (5 bases). This CDR3 is 15 amino acids long. V was cut by 4 bases and J by 0 bases, with 10 bases left in between. Germline loops: CDR1 LNHDA, CDR2 SQIVND (reference sequence). The CDR3 nucleotides read TGTGCCAGTAGTACACGGACAAAAGCCAAAAACATTCAGTACTTC. It codes for CASSTRTKAKNIQYF. Variable domain in full (rest from reference TRBV19 and TRBJ2-4): DGGITQSPKYLFRKEGQNVTLSCEQNLNHDAMYWYRQDPGQGLRLIYYSQIVNDFQKGDIAEGYSVSREKKESFPLTVTSAQKNPTAFYLCASSTRTKAKNIQYFGAGTRLSVL.

The chain combines TRBV18 with TRBJ2-7; TRBD2 matches 12 bases. This CDR3 spans 18 amino acids. CDR1 and CDR2 (germline): KGHSH, LQKENI. The V segment lost 1 base and the J segment 2 bases; nucleotides outside the gene matches: 9. CDR3 sequence (DNA): TGTGCCAGCTCACCACGGCTAGCGGGAGGGCCTGATACCTACGAGCAGTACTTC. It is translated as CASSPRLAGGPDTYEQYF.

A note on this clone: This same CDR3 is encoded by further DNA sequences in the sample. The V gene is TRBV29-1, the J gene TRBJ1-1; D perhaps matches TRBD1 (5 bases). This CDR3 spans 12 amino acids. The V end lost 5 bases, the J end lost 5 bases, and 12 bases lay between the germline ends. Germline CDR1 SQVTM, CDR2 ANQGSEA. CDR3 sequence: CSVTRGGTEAFF. CDR3 DNA sequence: TGCAGCGTTACCCGGGGGGGTACTGAAGCTTTCTTT.

The chain couples TRBV7-2 to TRBJ2-1, with D possibly being TRBD1 or TRBD2 (6 bases each). CDR1 is SGHTA, CDR2 FQGNSA, per germline. Trimming pared 1 base from V and 5 bases from J, leaving 18 bases between. The CDR3 loop spans 17 amino acids. Here the CDR3 DNA reads TGTGCCAGCAGCTTAGTTGGGCCGGGGGCGGCTAACAATGAGCAGTTCTTC. This codes for CASSLVGPGAANNEQFF. Supplemented by reference TRBV7-2 and TRBJ2-1, the full variable domain reads GAGVSQSPSNKVTEKGKDVELRCDPISGHTALYWYRQSLGQGLEFLIYFQGNSAPDKSGLPSDRFSAERTGGSVSTLTIQRTQQEDSAVYLCASSLVGPGAANNEQFFGPGTRLTVL.

For this clone: This CDR3 is also generated by other DNA sequences in the sample. CDR3 loop: CASSRGTGELFF. The CDR3 DNA follows: TGTGCCAGCAGTAGGGGCACCGGGGAGCTGTTTTTT. The chain couples TRBV27 to TRBJ2-2; tentative D call: TRBD1 (5 bases). Germline CDR1 reads MNHEY; CDR2 reads SMNVEV (reference sequence). This CDR3 contains 12 residues. Trimming removed 5 bases at V and 4 bases at J, with 5 bases between.

The genes are TRBV6-5 and TRBJ2-4; the D is unclear. Between the trimmed V and J ends, which lost 5 bases and 6 bases, there was a span of 14 bases. The CDR3 is made up of 14 amino acids. Germline CDR1 MNHEY, CDR2 SVGAGI. This CDR3 reads CASSGSPRGNIQYF. CDR3 bases: TGTGCCAGCAGTGGTTCCCCGAGAGGAAACATTCAGTACTTC.

As DNA, the CDR3 is TGTGCCAGCAGTTCGATGAACACCGGGGAGCTGTTTTTT. Amino acids: CASSSMNTGELFF. The J gene is TRBJ2-2, the V gene TRBV28; D is unresolved. The CDR3 consists of 13 residues. The germline V and J ends were trimmed by 4 bases and 1 base, with 4 bases remaining between them. Germline CDR1 is MDHEN and CDR2 is SYDVKM.

The chain carries TRBV28 and TRBJ2-3, with D maybe TRBD2 (6 bases). The germline gives CDR1 MDHEN, CDR2 SYDVKM. Trimming cost V 7 bases and J 1 base, with 12 bases left between them. There are 14 residues in the CDR3. Here the CDR3 DNA reads TGTGCCAGCAACCGGGGGTCTGGCACAGATACGCAGTATTTT. Protein: CASNRGSGTDTQYF.

This chain connects TRBV10-3 to TRBJ2-6, with D perhaps given as TRBD1 or TRBD2 (6 bases each). Trimming shortened V by 11 bases and J by 0 bases, and 14 bases separated the two germline ends. Germline values: CDR1 ENHRY, CDR2 SYGVKD. This CDR3 contains 15 residues. CDR3 sequence reads: CAVSGGSSGANVLTF. For the CDR3, the DNA is TGTGCCGTCTCCGGGGGCAGCTCTGGGGCCAACGTCCTGACTTTC.

With regard to this clone: Within the sample, other DNA sequences also encode this same CDR3. The chain employs TRBV28 and TRBJ2-7; D is ambiguous. Per germline, CDR1 MDHEN and CDR2 SYDVKM. Trimming left V 5 bases short and J 0 bases short, with 5 bases between. CDR3 size: 12 residues. DNA for the CDR3: TGTGCCAGCAGTAACCTCTCCTACGAGCAGTACTTC. Protein: CASSNLSYEQYF.